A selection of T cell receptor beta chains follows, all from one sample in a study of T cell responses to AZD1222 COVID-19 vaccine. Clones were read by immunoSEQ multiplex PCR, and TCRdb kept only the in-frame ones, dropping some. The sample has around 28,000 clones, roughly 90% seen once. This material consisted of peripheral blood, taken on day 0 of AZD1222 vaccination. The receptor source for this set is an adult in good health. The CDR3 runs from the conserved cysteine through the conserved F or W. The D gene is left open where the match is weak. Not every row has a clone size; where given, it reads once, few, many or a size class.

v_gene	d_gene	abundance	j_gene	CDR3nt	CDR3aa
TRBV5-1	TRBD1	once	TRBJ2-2	TGCGCCAGCAGCTTGGGACAGGGGGACCCCGGGGAGCTGTTTTTT	CASSLGQGDPGELFF
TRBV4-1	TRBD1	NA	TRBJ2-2	TGCGCCAGCGCCGCCGGGCAGGGGGCTAACGGGGAGCTGTTTTTT	CASAAGQGANGELFF
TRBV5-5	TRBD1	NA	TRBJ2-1	TGTGCCAGCAGCTTGGGGGGGACAGGGACTTACAATGAGCAGTTCTTC	CASSLGGTGTYNEQFF
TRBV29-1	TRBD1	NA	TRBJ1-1	TGCAGCGTTTTGGACAGGGTGACTGAAGCTTTCTTT	CSVLDRVTEAFF
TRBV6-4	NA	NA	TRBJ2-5	TGTGCCAGCAGTGACTCTGGGGAGCAAGAGACCCAGTACTTC	CASSDSGEQETQYF
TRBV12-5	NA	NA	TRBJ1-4	TGTGCTAGTGGTCACCGGACAGAAGCTAATGAAAAACTGTTTTTT	CASGHRTEANEKLFF
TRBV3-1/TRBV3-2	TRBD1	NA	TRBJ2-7	TGTGCCAGCAGCCACACAGGGGCTTCCTACGAGCAGTACTTC	CASSHTGASYEQYF
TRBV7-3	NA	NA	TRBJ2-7	TGTGCCAGCAGCTTAGATAGCGGCTTTTCCTACGAGCAGTACTTC	CASSLDSGFSYEQYF
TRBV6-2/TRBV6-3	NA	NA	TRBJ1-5	TGTGCCAGCAGTTACTCGGGACAACCCTATCAGCCCCAGCATTTT	CASSYSGQPYQPQHF
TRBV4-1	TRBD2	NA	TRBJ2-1	TGCGCCAGCAGCCAAGTACGGACTAGCCACAATGAGCAGTTCTTC	CASSQVRTSHNEQFF
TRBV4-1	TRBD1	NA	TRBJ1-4	TGCGCCAGCAGCCAAGTGGGGACAGCCAGTGAAAAACTGTTTTTT	CASSQVGTASEKLFF
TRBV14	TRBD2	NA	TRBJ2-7	TGTGCCAGCAGCCTCCAAGGACTAGCGGGAGGTCGGGAGCAGTACTTC	CASSLQGLAGGREQYF
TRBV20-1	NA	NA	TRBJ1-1	TGCAGTGCTGGAACACAGGGTGAAGCTTTCTTT	CSAGTQGEAFF
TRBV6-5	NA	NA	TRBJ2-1	TGTGCCAGCACCCAAAGGCAGGGGGGCGAGCAGTTCTTC	CASTQRQGGEQFF
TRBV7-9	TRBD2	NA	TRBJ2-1	TGTGCCAGCAGCTTTACTAGCGGGTATCACAATGAGCAGTTCTTC	CASSFTSGYHNEQFF
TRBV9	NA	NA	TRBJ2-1	TGTGCCAGCAGCGTGGGGGGACCCCTAAGAGATGAGCAGTTCTTC	CASSVGGPLRDEQFF
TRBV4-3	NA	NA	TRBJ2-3	TGCGCCAGCAGCCAAGAAGGAGGGACAGATACGCAGTATTTT	CASSQEGGTDTQYF